The rows below give T cell receptor beta chains drawn from one sample of a study of blood T cell repertoires in COVID-19. Profiling relied on immunoSEQ multiplex PCR, and the TCRdb table lists in-frame clones only, not all of them. The repertoire has under 140,000 clones, around four fifths of them found once; the top ten carry approximately 15%. Material for sequencing was peripheral blood. Receptors were obtained from a woman aged 60-70 years with acute or convalescent COVID-19. CDR3s include the opening cysteine and the closing phenylalanine or tryptophan. Fields, in order: D gene, V gene, J gene, CDR3 protein. D genes are given only for firm matches.

.	TRBV12-3/TRBV12-4	TRBJ2-1	CASSPTGLNEQFF
.	TRBV19	TRBJ2-1	CASSGTRNEQFF
.	TRBV24-1	TRBJ1-2	CATSSGINYGYTF
.	TRBV29-1	TRBJ1-2	CSVASPPYGYTF
.	TRBV19	TRBJ2-7	CASTPGIPTSSYEQYF
TRBD2	TRBV7-3	TRBJ2-3	CASSPPAETSGGPNGVTDTQYF
TRBD1	TRBV7-9	TRBJ1-2	CASSLMSGGSRYVGYTF
TRBD1	TRBV7-2	TRBJ1-2	CASSLVGGQGAGGYTF
TRBD2	TRBV7-2	TRBJ2-1	CASSLGISGGANEQFF
.	TRBV27	TRBJ2-7	CASSFGYLYEQYF
TRBD1	TRBV25-1	TRBJ1-1	CASRGQAPTEAFF
.	TRBV5-1	TRBJ2-7	CASSPGSTGSREQYF
.	TRBV9	TRBJ1-2	CASSAAQGNYGYTF
.	TRBV3-1/TRBV3-2	TRBJ1-5	CASSQDKTQPQHF
TRBD2	TRBV2	TRBJ2-5	CASNFLTSGGGETQYF
.	TRBV7-3	TRBJ1-5	CATCGGSNQPQHF
TRBD2	TRBV7-2	TRBJ2-1	CASSPEVGQRGREQFF
.	TRBV5-1	TRBJ2-7	CASSPARGLDLQQYF
.	TRBV2	TRBJ2-3	CASSRGATDTQYF
.	TRBV7-2	TRBJ1-4	CASSLYVGASREKLFF
.	TRBV7-3	TRBJ2-4	CASSLSRGAQNIQYF
.	TRBV6-2/TRBV6-3	TRBJ1-5	CASSRPAGLTGNQPQHF
TRBD1	TRBV2	TRBJ1-4	CASGGQSLNEKLFF
.	TRBV5-4	TRBJ1-3	CASNLNSGNTIYF
.	TRBV6-5	TRBJ2-3	CASSYSTAGTDTQYF